The 21 T cell receptor beta chains below were found in one sample sequenced in a study of blood T cell repertoires in COVID-19. The data were produced by immunoSEQ multiplex PCR, yet TCRdb's version contains in-frame clones alone and is incomplete. In the table there are some 66,000 clones, approximately 86% of which are singletons. Sample: peripheral blood. These receptors all come from a man aged 55-75 years with acute or convalescent COVID-19.

V is TRBV5-4 and J is TRBJ2-1; D perhaps matches TRBD1 (7 bases). Looked up from germline, CDR1 is SGHNT and CDR2 is YYREEE (reference sequence). This CDR3 spans 15 amino acids. Trimming took 8 bases from V and 8 from J, leaving 23 bases between them. CDR3 in amino acids: CASSLGQEGFDEQFF. CDR3 in DNA: TGTGCCAGTTCCCTTGGACAGGAGGGATTTGATGAGCAGTTCTTC.

The chain recombines TRBV4-3 with TRBJ2-3, with 8 bases identical to TRBD1. Per germline, CDR1 LGHNA and CDR2 YSLEER. Losses at the gene ends were 5 bases for V and 2 bases for J; bases not matched to a gene: 6. This CDR3 region has 15 residues. The CDR3 region is CASSGRGLSTDTQYF. In nucleotides, the CDR3 is TGCGCCAGCAGCGGCAGGGGGCTTTCCACAGATACGCAGTATTTT.

This sequence joins TRBV29-1 and TRBJ2-7; possibly TRBD2 for D (6 bases). The germline gives CDR1 SQVTM, CDR2 ANQGSEA. The CDR3 totals 12 residues. The V and J ends lost 7 bases and 5 bases respectively, with 15 bases between them. The CDR3 DNA sequence: TGCAGCGCCGGGACTTCCCGGGACGAGCAGTACTTC. Its translation: CSAGTSRDEQYF.

The chain recombines TRBV27 with TRBJ1-4, with 11 bases matching TRBD1. V lost 6 bases, J lost 7 bases, and 7 bases stayed unmatched. From germline, CDR1 is MNHEY and CDR2 SMNVEV (reference sequence). The CDR3 runs to 15 residues. CDR3 bases: TGTGCCAGCAGGTCCGGGACAGGGGGGTCTGAAAAACTGTTTTTT. Amino acids: CASRSGTGGSEKLFF.

The chain is built from TRBV21-1 and TRBJ1-1; the DNA was not compared with TRBD1, the D call given in the table. TRBV21-1 is termed a pseudogene. The CDR3 consists of 13 residues. The CDR3: CASTGQQNTEAFF. The CDR3 nucleotides read TGTGCCAGCACCGGACAGCAGAACACTGAAGCTTTCTTT.

The rearrangement uses TRBV7-2 and TRBJ1-1; D unresolved. The CDR3 covers 15 residues. Germline V lookup: CDR1 SGHTA, CDR2 FQGNSA. Trimming removed 3 bases from V and 6 bases from J, with 17 bases in between. For the CDR3, the DNA is TGTGCCAGCAGCTTCAGAGGCAGCATCACCTCTGAAGCTTTCTTT. Translated, it gives CASSFRGSITSEAFF.

This chain joins TRBV3-1 (or the pseudogene TRBV3-2) and TRBJ1-2; 7 nucleotides align to TRBD1. V was pared by 3 bases and J by 7 bases, with 5 bases of the junction left unmatched. Germline V gene sequence: CDR1 LGHDT, CDR2 YNNKEL (reference sequence). The CDR3 consists of 13 residues. The CDR3 DNA is TGTGCCAGCAGCCAGGACCGGGACAGTGGCTACACCTTC. This sequence encodes CASSQDRDSGYTF.

V usage is TRBV5-6 and J usage is TRBJ2-2, with 9 bases aligning to TRBD2. J was trimmed by 5 bases and V by 0 bases; bases with no gene match: 5. The CDR3 consists of 16 residues. Per the germline V gene, CDR1 is SGHDT and CDR2 is YYEEEE. CDR3 sequence: CASSLGLSGGTGELFF. The CDR3 nucleotides read TGTGCCAGCAGCTTGGGTCTTAGCGGGGGTACCGGGGAGCTGTTTTTT.

The chain carries TRBV20-1 and TRBJ1-4, with 7 bases matching TRBD1. Looked up from germline, CDR1 is DFQATT and CDR2 is SNEGSKA (reference sequence). The length of the CDR3 is 11 residues. With V trimmed by 4 bases and J by 8 bases, 1 base remained unmatched. CDR3 sequence reads: CSATGGEKLFF. The DNA for the CDR3 is TGCAGTGCTACAGGGGGGGAAAAACTGTTTTTT.

The rearrangement links TRBV6-2 or TRBV6-3 to TRBJ1-2; D gene unclear. Trimming shortened V by 6 bases and J by 2 bases, and 13 bases separated the two germline ends. Per the germline V gene, CDR1 is MNHEY and CDR2 is SVGEGT. CDR3 length equals 14 residues. CDR3 amino acids: CASRPFSVNYGYTF. CDR3 bases: TGTGCCAGCAGACCTTTTTCAGTCAACTATGGCTACACCTTC.

The rearrangement links TRBV7-9 to TRBJ1-5, with 7 bases matching TRBD1. The CDR3 spans 15 residues. Germline V gene lookup returns CDR1 SEHNR and CDR2 FQNEAQ (reference sequence). The V gene end was trimmed by 4 bases and the J gene end by 1 base; junction bases not matched to a gene: 4. The DNA for the CDR3 is TGTGCCAGCAGCTCCTTGGGACAGAGCAATCAGCCCCAGCATTTT. This codes for CASSSLGQSNQPQHF.

The genes are TRBV7-2 and TRBJ1-4; 7 bases map to TRBD1. Trimming at V came to 1 base and at J to 6 bases, leaving 5 bases not matched to a gene. Germline V gives CDR1 SGHTA, CDR2 FQGNSA. The CDR3 has 15 residues. CDR3 in amino acids: CASSLESRGDEKLFF. The CDR3 DNA reads TGTGCCAGCAGCTTAGAGTCCAGGGGGGATGAAAAACTGTTTTTT.

The genes are TRBV9 and TRBJ1-1; D call uncertain. Germline V gene data show CDR1 as SGDLS and CDR2 as YYNGEE. This CDR3 is 16 amino acids long. V lost 4 bases to trimming and J lost 3 bases, with 19 bases between them. CDR3 nucleotides: TGTGCCAGCAGCTCCGCTCGGGGAGCTTGGGACACTGAAGCTTTCTTT. Encoded protein: CASSSARGAWDTEAFF.

The chain has TRBV19 and TRBJ1-1, with 8 nucleotides matching TRBD1. There are 16 residues in the CDR3. V shed 8 bases and J 1 base; nucleotides not matched to a gene: 12. CDR1 and CDR2 from the germline V gene are LNHDA and SQIVND (reference sequence). The CDR3 protein is CASVLRTGTGNTEAFF. CDR3 in DNA: TGTGCCAGTGTTCTAAGAACCGGGACAGGGAACACTGAAGCTTTCTTT.

The V call is TRBV5-1, the J call TRBJ1-1, with 7 bases lining up with TRBD1. The CDR3 sequence is 18 residues long. The ends lost 4 bases at V and 4 bases at J; junction bases unmatched: 19. The germline V gene encodes CDR1 SGHRS and CDR2 YFSETQ. For the CDR3, the DNA is TGCGCCAGCAGCCTATCGTCCTATCGCACAGGGGTGGGCACTGAAGCTTTCTTT. It translates to CASSLSSYRTGVGTEAFF.

The chain carries TRBV2 and TRBJ2-5; D is possibly TRBD2 (5 bases). The length of the CDR3 is 15 residues. The V end was cut by 1 base, the J end by 0 bases, with 9 bases between. Germline values: CDR1 SNHLY, CDR2 FYNNEI. CDR3 bases: TGTGCCAGCAGTGAAGGGTTGAGGGACCAAGAGACCCAGTACTTC. Protein sequence: CASSEGLRDQETQYF.

The rearrangement uses TRBV19 and TRBJ1-2, with 8 bases that match TRBD1. The CDR3 consists of 15 residues. Trimming removed 6 bases from V and 2 bases from J; junction bases left unmatched: 8. Per germline, CDR1 LNHDA and CDR2 SQIVND (reference sequence). The CDR3 sequence: CASRTGTGGNYGYTF. For the CDR3, the DNA is TGTGCCAGTAGGACCGGGACAGGCGGCAACTATGGCTACACCTTC.

The V call is TRBV7-9, the J call TRBJ2-7; possible D gene TRBD1, 6 bases. Germline CDR1 and CDR2: SEHNR and FQNEAQ (reference sequence). This CDR3 region has 15 residues. The ends were cut back, 5 bases at V and 6 bases at J, with 20 bases in the middle. CDR3 residues: CASSRSGGDTIEQYF. DNA for the CDR3: TGTGCCAGCAGCCGGTCTGGGGGCGATACTATCGAGCAGTACTTC.

In DNA form, the CDR3 reads TGTGCCAGTGCGGATCAGGGGAGTTATGGCTACACCTTC. Translation gives CASADQGSYGYTF. The genes are TRBV7-2 and TRBJ1-2; perhaps TRBD1 as D (6 bases). V was pared by 9 bases and J by 5 bases, with 16 bases between. Germline V CDR1 and CDR2: SGHTA, FQGNSA. CDR3 length: 13 residues.

This chain joins TRBV2 and TRBJ1-5, with a possible D match to TRBD1 (5 bases). Between the trimmed V and J ends, which lost 6 bases and 6 bases, there was a span of 12 bases. The CDR3 loop spans 13 amino acids. Per germline, CDR1 SNHLY and CDR2 FYNNEI. Here the CDR3 DNA reads TGTGCCAGCAGGGGGCAAGGGGTTCAGCCCCAGCATTTT. Protein sequence: CASRGQGVQPQHF. The variable domain in full, with the rest retrieved from reference TRBV2 and TRBJ1-5, is EPEVTQTPSHQVTQMGQEVILRCVPISNHLYFYWYRQILGQKVEFLVSFYNNEISEKSEIFDDQFSVERPDGSNFTLKIRSTKLEDSAMYFCASRGQGVQPQHFGDGTRLSIL.

This chain links TRBV6-6 with TRBJ2-1; TRBD2 matches at 7 bases. The CDR3 has 13 residues. V was clipped by 6 bases and J by 6 bases; unmatched bases: 5. Germline CDR1 is MNHNY and CDR2 is SVGAGI (reference sequence). The DNA for the CDR3 is TGTGCCAGCAGGAGACGCGGGGGCAATGAGCAGTTCTTC. Protein product: CASRRRGGNEQFF.